Here is one TCR beta chain with its context. The antigen remains undetermined. The libraries were made with immunoSEQ version 4 in survey mode. Data came from immunoSEQ multiplex PCR; TCRdb stores just in-frame clones and leaves some out. The sample consists of around 42,000 clones, about 80% of them appearing once. The stimulus was an HIV-1 Gag 15-mer peptide pool, 1 ug/peptide/mL. Sorted nonresponding memory CD4+ T cells were CD40L-negative, CD69-negative, CD45RO-high. This entry belongs to a study of persistence of HIV-infected CD4 T cells. V was pared by 5 bases and J by 5 bases, with 18 bases between. This CDR3 spans 15 amino acids. Germline V gene sequence: CDR1 LNHDA, CDR2 SQIVND (reference sequence).

The specimen comprised CD4+ T cells sorted from PBMCs after roughly 20-hour stimulation, sampled from a patient who received antiretroviral therapy. The source is an adult man with HIV who was CMV-seropositive. This sequence joins TRBV19 and TRBJ2-5; a possible D gene is TRBD2 (5 bases). CDR3 coding DNA: TGTGCCAGTAGTGTAAGGGCTCGAGGGCCCGAGACCCAGTACTTC. Translating gives CASSVRARGPETQYF.